This entry is about one TCR beta chain. The J segment lost 7 bases and the V segment lost 0 bases, leaving 6 bases of the junction unmatched. CDR3 length: 16 residues. TCRdb redid the calling of the 5' RACE reads with MiXCR, one entry per CDR3 protein. The top ten hold 2.9% of the sample, which has 430,000 or so distinct CDR3 sequences, more than 20% seen once. These data originate in a study of identical twins. Separately, the same data were catalogued under a study of T cells expressing NK-cell markers.

The origin of this receptor is a woman in her late teens or twenties in good health. V and J are TRBV12-3 or TRBV12-4 and TRBJ2-1; 10 bases line up with TRBD2. Sequencing was performed on CD4+ T cells sorted from blood. CDR3 DNA: TGTGCCAGCAGTTTAGCGCAGCGGGGGGGCAGGAATGAGCAGTTCTTC. Its translation is CASSLAQRGGRNEQFF.